This TCR beta chain stems from a study of cytomegalovirus exposure and HLA in healthy donors. PCR employed 60 Vbeta and 13 Jbeta primers. This table comes from immunoSEQ multiplex PCR, and its TCRdb copy is limited to in-frame clones, with some not included. The sample contains some 87,000 clones, around three quarters of which appear only once. Trimming removed 2 bases from V and 3 bases from J; junction bases left unmatched: 9. This CDR3 has 16 residues. In germline, CDR1 is MDHEN, CDR2 SYDVKM. V usage is TRBV28 and J usage is TRBJ1-1; 7 nucleotides align to TRBD1. The TCR was taken from a woman aged 40 to 50 in good health and CMV-seropositive. The sample was PBMCs. CDR3 loop: CASSLRARGQHTEAFF. For the CDR3, the DNA is TGTGCCAGCAGTTTACGGGCCCGGGGACAGCACACTGAAGCTTTCTTT.